A selection of T cell receptor beta chains follows, all from one sample in a study of a mutant IDH1 vaccine in newly diagnosed glioma. Repertoires were generated with immunoSEQ multiplex PCR, while TCRdb's copy carries only in-frame clones and drops some. This sample has 70,000 to 90,000 clones, with 90% to 95% found just once. Their cognate antigens are unknown. The source material was PBMCs, sampled from a glioma patient whose treatment included an IDH1 peptide vaccine. These receptor sequences come from a woman aged 45 to 65 with glioma. Each CDR3 is given with its conserved first and last residue. D genes are given only for firm matches. The size of a clone is reported for some rows only, either as once, few or many, or as a class for expanded clones.

j_call clone_size d_call v_call cdr3_aa cdr3_nt
TRBJ1-1 - - TRBV10-1 CATRGVDTEAFF TGCGCCACGAGGGGAGTGGACACTGAAGCTTTCTTT
TRBJ2-5 - TRBD2 TRBV7-9 CASSLGGRADEETQYF TGTGCCAGCAGCTTAGGGGGGAGGGCCGACGAGGAGACCCAGTACTTC
TRBJ2-7 - - TRBV27 CASSLFGGVYEQYF TGTGCCAGCAGTTTATTCGGCGGGGTCTACGAGCAGTACTTC
TRBJ1-2 - - TRBV6-5 CASRSTGRHGYTF TGTGCCAGCAGGAGTACAGGGCGCCATGGCTACACCTTC
TRBJ2-3 - TRBD2 TRBV2 CASRGGLEADTQYF TGTGCCAGCAGGGGGGGACTAGAGGCAGATACGCAGTATTTT
TRBJ2-1 - - TRBV7-9 CASSLVRGSSYNEQFF TGTGCCAGCAGCTTAGTAAGGGGGAGCTCCTACAATGAGCAGTTCTTC
TRBJ1-1 - - TRBV29-1 CSVRVVTEAFF TGCAGCGTCCGCGTGGTCACTGAAGCTTTCTTT
TRBJ1-5 few TRBD1 TRBV4-2 CASSHDTGGNQPQHF TGTGCCAGCAGCCATGATACAGGGGGCAATCAGCCCCAGCATTTT
TRBJ2-2 - - TRBV6-5 CASVVSGYTGELFF TGTGCCAGCGTGGTTAGCGGTTACACCGGGGAGCTGTTTTTT
TRBJ1-2 - TRBD1 TRBV19 CASSPRTGSYGYTF TGTGCCAGTAGTCCCCGGACAGGGTCCTATGGCTACACCTTC
TRBJ2-4 - TRBD1 TRBV2 CASRSRTTQGARNIQYF TGTGCCAGCAGGTCTAGAACCACGCAGGGGGCCAGAAACATTCAGTACTTC
TRBJ1-4 once TRBD1 TRBV19 CASSSTGRREKLFF TGTGCCAGTAGCTCGACAGGGCGCCGAGAAAAACTGTTTTTT
TRBJ2-7 - - TRBV2 CASRRGQSYEQYF TGTGCCAGCAGGCGTGGACAGTCCTACGAGCAGTACTTC
TRBJ2-5 - - TRBV10-3 CAITPSGTQGETQYF TGTGCCATCACCCCGTCAGGGACCCAGGGGGAGACCCAGTACTTC
TRBJ1-6 - - TRBV30 CAWSVIRWRDNSPLHF TGTGCCTGGAGTGTAATCCGCTGGAGGGATAATTCACCCCTCCACTTT
TRBJ2-7 - TRBD1 TRBV5-6 CASSRPLQGGQYF TGTGCCAGCAGCCGCCCCCTACAGGGGGGGCAGTACTTC
TRBJ2-3 - - TRBV10-3 CATRRLISTDTQYF TGTGCCACAAGACGGCTAATAAGCACAGATACGCAGTATTTT
TRBJ2-7 - - TRBV5-1 CASSSSMGIEQYF TGCGCCAGCAGCTCGTCTATGGGTATCGAGCAGTACTTC
TRBJ1-2 - TRBD1 TRBV5-6 CASSLGDREANYGYTF TGTGCCAGCAGCTTGGGGGACAGGGAAGCTAACTATGGCTACACCTTC
TRBJ1-1 few - TRBV18 CASSSNTEAFF TGTGCCAGCTCATCGAACACTGAAGCTTTCTTT
TRBJ2-6 - - TRBV7-9 CASTETGANVLTF TGTGCCAGCACCGAAACTGGGGCCAACGTCCTGACTTTC
TRBJ2-7 once - TRBV7-9 CASSPPGRSYEQYF TGTGCCAGCAGCCCGCCGGGACGGAGCTACGAGCAGTACTTC
TRBJ1-2 few TRBD1 TRBV27 CASSPGGYGYTF TGTGCCAGCAGTCCAGGGGGTTACGGCTACACCTTC
TRBJ1-5 - TRBD1 TRBV10-3 CAISAGQGGDQPQHF TGTGCCATCAGTGCTGGACAGGGTGGGGATCAGCCCCAGCATTTT
TRBJ2-3 - - TRBV5-8 CASSSGTSSTDTQYF TGTGCCAGCAGCTCCGGGACAAGTAGCACAGATACGCAGTATTTT
TRBJ1-6 - - TRBV7-2 CASSLVRPSSSYNSPLHF TGTGCCAGCAGCTTAGTGCGTCCCTCAAGCTCCTATAATTCACCCCTCCACTTT
TRBJ2-3 - - TRBV5-1 CASSLNSAGTTDTQYF TGCGCCAGCAGCTTGAATTCGGCAGGGACCACAGATACGCAGTATTTT
TRBJ2-1 - TRBD2 TRBV29-1 CSVEGELAGDEQFF TGCAGCGTTGAAGGGGAACTAGCGGGAGATGAGCAGTTCTTC
TRBJ2-5 - TRBD2 TRBV30 CAWSVGLAGEETQYF TGTGCCTGGAGTGTTGGACTAGCGGGAGAAGAGACCCAGTACTTC
TRBJ1-3 - - TRBV18 CASSPAHQLIGNTIYF TGTGCCAGCTCACCAGCCCACCAGTTAATTGGAAACACCATATATTTT
TRBJ2-5 - - TRBV27 CASSFTPGRIETQYF TGTGCCAGCAGTTTCACGCCCGGAAGAATAGAGACCCAGTACTTC
TRBJ2-2 - TRBD1 TRBV19 CATLGTGNTGELFF TGTGCCACCCTCGGGACAGGGAACACCGGGGAGCTGTTTTTT
TRBJ1-3 - - TRBV7-9 CASSLAIGANSGNTIYF TGTGCCAGCAGCTTAGCGATCGGGGCTAACTCTGGAAACACCATATATTTT
TRBJ1-1 once TRBD1 TRBV18 CASSPPGQGASLNTEAFF TGTGCCAGCTCACCCCCGGGACAGGGGGCTTCCCTGAACACTGAAGCTTTCTTT
TRBJ1-1 - TRBD1 TRBV7-3 CASSLSGGDREAFF TGTGCCAGCAGCTTATCAGGGGGTGATCGAGAAGCTTTCTTT
TRBJ1-5 - TRBD1 TRBV19 CASSARDRGSNQPQHF TGTGCCAGTAGTGCCCGGGACAGGGGAAGCAATCAGCCCCAGCATTTT
TRBJ1-5 - TRBD1 TRBV27 CASSSQGAGQPQHF TGTGCCAGCAGTTCACAGGGGGCTGGGCAGCCCCAGCATTTT
TRBJ2-5 - TRBD1 TRBV6-5 CASSYSPTGSVQYF TGTGCCAGCAGTTACTCCCCGACAGGGTCGGTGCAGTACTTC
TRBJ2-7 - - TRBV10-1 CASSESSSSYEQYF TGCGCCAGCAGTGAGTCGAGCAGCTCCTACGAGCAGTACTTC
TRBJ2-5 - TRBD2 TRBV19 CASSVLAGEETQYF TGTGCCAGTAGTGTACTAGCGGGAGAAGAGACCCAGTACTTC
TRBJ2-7 - - TRBV7-9 CASSRQGHEQYF TGTGCCAGCAGTCGCCAGGGACACGAGCAGTACTTC
TRBJ1-3 - - TRBV6-5 CASSYSGNTIYF TGTGCCAGCAGTTACTCTGGAAACACCATATATTTT
TRBJ1-4 - TRBD1 TRBV7-9 CASSPGQGKNEKLFF TGTGCCAGCAGCCCCGGACAGGGAAAGAATGAAAAACTGTTTTTT
TRBJ2-7 - - TRBV7-8 CASSYSGGTSSYEQYF TGTGCCAGCAGCTATTCGGGCGGGACGAGCTCCTACGAGCAGTACTTC
TRBJ2-2 - - TRBV19 CASSPTPDANTGELFF TGTGCCAGTAGCCCCACTCCCGACGCGAACACCGGGGAGCTGTTTTTT
TRBJ1-1 - - TRBV6-5 CASSKDRGGTEAFF TGTGCCAGCAGTAAGGACAGAGGGGGCACTGAAGCTTTCTTT
TRBJ2-6 - - TRBV19 CASSITALGRPGANVLTF TGTGCCAGTAGTATCACCGCTTTAGGGAGACCTGGGGCCAACGTCCTGACTTTC
TRBJ2-7 - TRBD2 TRBV6-5 CASSTGTSGTNEQYF TGTGCCAGCAGCACCGGGACTAGCGGGACTAACGAGCAGTACTTC
TRBJ1-2 - - TRBV9 CASSVGTVNYGYTF TGTGCCAGCAGCGTAGGGACGGTGAACTATGGCTACACCTTC
TRBJ2-1 - TRBD2 TRBV10-1 CASRGSLAGGPQFF TGCGCCAGCAGAGGAAGTCTAGCGGGAGGGCCTCAGTTCTTC
TRBJ1-2 - - TRBV29-1 CSVGKGSYGYTF TGCAGCGTTGGTAAGGGTAGCTATGGCTACACCTTC
TRBJ2-5 once TRBD2 TRBV28 CASSLAREGVETQYF TGTGCCAGCAGTTTAGCGAGGGAGGGCGTAGAGACCCAGTACTTC
TRBJ2-3 - TRBD2 TRBV27 CASSFWETSGRYTQYF TGTGCCAGCAGTTTCTGGGAGACTAGCGGGAGGTATACGCAGTATTTT
TRBJ1-1 - - TRBV11-3 CASSAMNTEAFF TGTGCCAGCAGCGCCATGAACACTGAAGCTTTCTTT
TRBJ2-3 - - TRBV29-1 CSVGVRLTDTQYF TGCAGCGTTGGTGTCAGGCTCACAGATACGCAGTATTTT
TRBJ2-7 - TRBD1 TRBV27 CASSVSRDRSLEQYF TGTGCCAGCAGTGTAAGCCGGGACAGGAGCCTCGAGCAGTACTTC
TRBJ2-7 - TRBD2 TRBV13 CASSPLGTSGNYEQYF TGTGCCAGCAGCCCGCTAGGGACTAGCGGGAACTACGAGCAGTACTTC
TRBJ1-2 once TRBD1 TRBV5-1 CASSLEQGAHGYTF TGCGCCAGCAGCTTGGAGCAGGGGGCACACGGCTACACCTTC
TRBJ1-1 - - TRBV7-3 CASSFGGRSTEAFF TGTGCCAGCAGCTTCGGGGGGAGGTCAACTGAAGCTTTCTTT